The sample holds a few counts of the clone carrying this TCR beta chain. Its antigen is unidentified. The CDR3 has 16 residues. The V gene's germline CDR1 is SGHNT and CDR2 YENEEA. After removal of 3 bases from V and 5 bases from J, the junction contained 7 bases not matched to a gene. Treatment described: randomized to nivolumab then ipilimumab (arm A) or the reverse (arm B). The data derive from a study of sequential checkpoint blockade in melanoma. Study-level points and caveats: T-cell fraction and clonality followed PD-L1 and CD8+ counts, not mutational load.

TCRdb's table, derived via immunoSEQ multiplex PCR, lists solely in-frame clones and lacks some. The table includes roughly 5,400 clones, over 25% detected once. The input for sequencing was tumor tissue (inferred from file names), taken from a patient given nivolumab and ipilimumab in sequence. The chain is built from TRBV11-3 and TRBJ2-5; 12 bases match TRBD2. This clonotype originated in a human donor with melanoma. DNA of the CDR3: TGTGCCAGCAGCTTGGTCCTAGCGGGGGGGCCGGAGACCCAGTACTTC. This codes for CASSLVLAGGPETQYF.